The clone carrying this TCR beta chain was picked up a small number of times. At one end the junction does not follow the germline gene, possibly because of a read error. The germline V gene has CDR1 MDHEN and CDR2 SYDVKM. The CDR3 covers 14 residues. This record belongs to a study of molecular identifiers for immune sequencing clone quantification. MiXCR, run by TCRdb on the PCR reads, gives a single entry per CDR3 protein. The sample has roughly 630,000 distinct CDR3 sequences, roughly 27% seen once. Sequenced material: naive CD8+ T cells from blood, with Jurkat cell RNA spiked in. Stated subset: FACS-sorted CD8+CD4-CCR7+CD45RA+ naive T cells. This sequence originates from a human donor in good health. Some libraries in this study had Jurkat cell RNA spiked in. The chain recombines TRBV28 with TRBJ2-5, with a tentative D call TRBD1 (6 bases). Here the CDR3 reads CASSNQGSQETQHF. CDR3 sequence (DNA): TGTGCCAGCAGTAACCAGGGGTCCCAAGAGACCCAGCACTTC.